This entry lists 30 T cell receptor beta chains sequenced from one sample in a study of T-cell memory formation after mild COVID-19. In TCRdb, the 5' RACE reads were re-called with MiXCR into one record per CDR3 protein. The data hold 200,000 to 250,000 distinct CDR3 sequences, with roughly 17% observed a single time. The sequencing sample was made of PBMCs or a T cell subset sorted from them (not recorded which). The receptors come from a man aged 18 to 30 who had mild COVID-19 (a few samples of this study predate the infection). Cell type and time point are not known.

This clonotype occurred a few times. The chain links TRBV5-1 to TRBJ2-1, with D perhaps given as TRBD1 or TRBD2 (5 bases each). Per the germline V gene, CDR1 is SGHRS and CDR2 is YFSETQ. The CDR3 sequence is 15 residues long. V lost 0 bases and J 6 bases, leaving 13 bases between the germline ends. CDR3 in DNA: TGCGCCAGCAGCTTGGGCCTTGGGGGTCTCAATGAGCAGTTCTTC. It yields the protein CASSLGLGGLNEQFF. The full variable domain, rest sourced from reference TRBV5-1 and TRBJ2-1, is KAGVTQTPRYLIKTRGQQVTLSCSPISGHRSVSWYQQTPGQGLQFLFEYFSETQRNKGNFPGRFSGRQFSNSRSEMNVSTLELGDSALYLCASSLGLGGLNEQFFGPGTRLTVL.

This sequence joins TRBV5-4 and TRBJ2-1; unclear D gene. The germline gives CDR1 SGHNT, CDR2 YYREEE (reference sequence). The CDR3 has 14 amino acids. V was cut by 0 bases and J by 5 bases, with 9 bases left in between. CDR3 region: CASSLAPEDNEQFF. In nucleotides, the CDR3 is TGTGCCAGCAGCTTGGCCCCCGAGGACAATGAGCAGTTCTTC.

The chain employs TRBV24-1 and TRBJ1-5; TRBD1 might be the D (5 bases). Trimming removed 3 bases at V and 9 bases at J, with 14 bases between. The V gene's germline CDR1 is KGHDR and CDR2 SFDVKD. This CDR3 has 14 amino acids. The CDR3 nucleotides are TGTGCCACCAGTGATGGGACTGCACTCGGGCCCCAGCATTTT. Encoded protein: CATSDGTALGPQHF.

This clonotype has only a few counts. V and J are TRBV5-1 and TRBJ2-5; TRBD1 or TRBD2 may be the D gene (5 bases each). The V gene lost 3 bases and the J gene lost 2 bases, with 11 bases spanning the gap. This CDR3 contains 14 residues. CDR1 SGHRS and CDR2 YFSETQ come from the germline V gene. CDR3 in amino acids: CASSSEGPQETQYF. The DNA for the CDR3 is TGCGCCAGCAGCTCCGAGGGGCCTCAAGAGACCCAGTACTTC.

The chain is built from TRBV12-3 or TRBV12-4 and TRBJ1-1; 10 bases are a match to TRBD1. V dropped 6 bases and J dropped 3; count of bases not matched to a gene: 4. CDR3 length: 14 residues. The CDR3: CASSRQGAYTEAFF. CDR3 DNA: TGTGCCAGCAGCAGACAGGGGGCCTACACTGAAGCTTTCTTT.

This clonotype was observed a handful of times. This chain joins TRBV7-2 and TRBJ1-4; 7 nucleotides line up with TRBD1. CDR3 length: 13 amino acids. Germline-derived CDR1 and CDR2 are SGHTA and FQGNSA. After removal of 5 bases from V and 10 bases from J, the junction contained 7 bases not matched to a gene. For the CDR3, the DNA is TGTGCCAGCAGCGACAACAGGGGCGGAAAACTGTTTTTT. Its protein is CASSDNRGGKLFF. Together with reference TRBV7-2 and TRBJ1-4, the CDR3 gives the full variable domain: GAGVSQSPSNKVTEKGKDVELRCDPISGHTALYWYRQSLGQGLEFLIYFQGNSAPDKSGLPSDRFSAERTGGSVSTLTIQRTQQEDSAVYLCASSDNRGGKLFFGSGTQLSVL.

The chain combines TRBV5-1 with TRBJ2-5, with a tentative D call TRBD2 (7 bases). CDR3 length: 15 residues. V shed 1 base and J shed 1 base, with 11 bases lying between them. The germline V gene has CDR1 SGHRS and CDR2 YFSETQ. This CDR3 is CASSLSGGVQETQYF. For the CDR3, the DNA is TGCGCCAGCAGCTTGTCGGGGGGCGTCCAAGAGACCCAGTACTTC.

The sample holds a few counts of this clonotype. V usage is TRBV6-6 and J usage is TRBJ2-3; D is undetermined. The CDR3 has 14 residues. Trimming pared 7 bases from V and 6 bases from J, leaving 17 bases between. CDR1 and CDR2 (germline): MNHNY, SVGAGI (reference sequence). This CDR3 reads CASKKLGRRDTQYF. The CDR3 DNA is TGTGCCAGCAAAAAACTCGGACGGCGGGATACGCAGTATTTT.

V usage is TRBV18 and J usage is TRBJ1-5; no reliable D call. The CDR3 length is 15 residues. Germline CDR1 is KGHSH and CDR2 is LQKENI. Trimming took 5 bases from V and 1 from J, leaving 12 bases between them. CDR3 in amino acids: CASSFALESNQPQHF. The DNA of the CDR3 is TGTGCCAGCTCATTCGCCCTAGAGAGCAATCAGCCCCAGCATTTT.

The chain is built from TRBV7-9 and TRBJ2-6; no clear D. The V gene's germline CDR1 is SEHNR and CDR2 FQNEAQ (reference sequence). V lost 11 bases and J lost 0, with 11 bases in between. The CDR3 is 14 residues long. This CDR3 reads CAAQLLSGANVLTF. In DNA, the CDR3 is TGTGCCGCACAGCTTCTCTCTGGGGCCAACGTCCTGACTTTC. The full variable domain, in which reference TRBV7-9 and TRBJ2-6 provide the parts outside the CDR3, is DTGVSQNPRHKITKRGQNVTFRCDPISEHNRLYWYRQTLGQGPEFLTYFQNEAQLEKSRLLSDRFSAERPKGSFSTLEIQRTEQGDSAMYLCAAQLLSGANVLTFGAGSRLTVL.

The chain has TRBV20-1 and TRBJ2-1, with 12 bases matching TRBD1. After removal of 6 bases from V and 0 bases from J, the junction contained 6 bases not matched to a gene. The CDR3 length is 16 residues. CDR1 and CDR2 from the germline V gene are DFQATT and SNEGSKA (reference sequence). CDR3 in amino acids: CSASRGQGASYNEQFF. In nucleotides, the CDR3 is TGCAGTGCAAGCCGGGGACAGGGGGCCTCCTACAATGAGCAGTTCTTC.

This chain uses TRBV20-1 with TRBJ2-3; TRBD2 matches at 11 bases. This CDR3 contains 13 residues. V dropped 6 bases and J dropped 5; count of bases not matched to a gene: 4. The germline gives CDR1 DFQATT, CDR2 SNEGSKA (reference sequence). CDR3: CSALAGGVDTQYF. The CDR3 nucleotides read TGCAGTGCCCTAGCGGGGGGAGTAGATACGCAGTATTTT.

This chain joins TRBV7-3 and TRBJ2-1; 7 bases are a match to TRBD1. CDR1 SGHTA and CDR2 FQGTGA come from the germline V gene. The J segment lost 7 bases and the V segment lost 5 bases, leaving 11 bases of the junction unmatched. This CDR3 has 15 amino acids. The CDR3 DNA sequence: TGTGCCAGCAGCCCTAGACAGGGATCGGGAAATGAGCAGTTCTTC. It yields the protein CASSPRQGSGNEQFF.

The chain has TRBV7-2 and TRBJ1-2; 8 bases line up with TRBD1. The germline V gene has CDR1 SGHTA and CDR2 FQGNSA. The CDR3 is made up of 14 amino acids. V was pared by 8 bases and J by 6 bases, with 11 bases of the junction left unmatched. DNA of the CDR3: TGTGCCAGCCGACTACCGGGACAGGTCAATGGCTACACCTTC. The encoded protein is CASRLPGQVNGYTF.

The chain employs TRBV13 and TRBJ2-2, with D perhaps TRBD2 (6 bases). Per germline, CDR1 PRHDT and CDR2 FYEKMQ (reference sequence). CDR3 length: 14 amino acids. The V and J ends lost 6 bases and 6 bases respectively, with 14 bases between them. CDR3 bases: TGTGCCAGCAGACTAGCCCCGTCTTCCGGGGAGCTGTTTTTT. Amino acids: CASRLAPSSGELFF.

This chain uses TRBV9 with TRBJ2-5; D might be TRBD1 or TRBD2, each matching 5 bases. From germline, CDR1 is SGDLS and CDR2 YYNGEE. The V gene lost 0 bases and the J gene lost 7 bases, with 16 bases spanning the gap. The CDR3 length is 15 residues. The CDR3 region is CASSVDPGPRWTQYF. In DNA form, the CDR3 reads TGTGCCAGCAGCGTAGACCCGGGACCCCGTTGGACCCAGTACTTC.

The rearrangement links TRBV24-1 to TRBJ1-4; TRBD1 might be the D (5 bases). Trimming stripped 2 bases from V and 7 bases from J, with 7 bases between. The length of the CDR3 is 13 residues. CDR1 is KGHDR, CDR2 SFDVKD, per germline. The CDR3 DNA follows: TGTGCCACCAGTGATTCCGGGACTGAAAAACTGTTTTTT. Protein: CATSDSGTEKLFF.

This clonotype was detected a few times. The J gene is TRBJ1-2, the V gene TRBV6-2 or TRBV6-3; tentatively, D is TRBD1 (5 bases). From germline, CDR1 is MNHEY and CDR2 SVGEGT. The V and J ends lost 5 bases and 8 bases respectively, with 18 bases between them. CDR3 length: 14 residues. For the CDR3, the DNA is TGTGCCAGCAGTAACGCTCCGGGACGAGAGGGCTACACCTTC. Its translation is CASSNAPGREGYTF.

This clonotype has only a few counts. The chain recombines TRBV10-3 with TRBJ1-5; tentative D call: TRBD1 (6 bases). This CDR3 is built from 16 residues. The germline V and J ends were trimmed by 3 bases and 3 bases, with 15 bases remaining between them. Germline assignment: CDR1 ENHRY and CDR2 SYGVKD. The CDR3 nucleotides are TGTGCCATCAGTGACACGTTAGGGACAATCAATCAGCCCCAGCATTTT. This gives the protein CAISDTLGTINQPQHF.

This clonotype has just a few counts. This chain links TRBV10-3 with TRBJ2-7; 7 bases align to TRBD1. The V segment lost 8 bases and the J segment 3 bases; nucleotides outside the gene matches: 4. The CDR3 extends over 12 amino acids. Germline V gene data show CDR1 as ENHRY and CDR2 as SYGVKD. The CDR3 region has the DNA TGTGCCATCCAGACAGGGAGCTACGAGCAGTACTTC. Translated: CAIQTGSYEQYF.

The rearrangement joins TRBV23-1 to TRBJ2-2; 9 bases are shared with TRBD1. TRBV23-1 is sorted into the ORF group, with uncertain function. This CDR3 has 15 residues. The V segment lost 8 bases and the J segment 6 bases; nucleotides outside the gene matches: 10. The CDR3 coding sequence is TGCGCCAGCGGCCAAACAGGGGGCGCTCCCGGGGAGCTGTTTTTT. The encoded protein is CASGQTGGAPGELFF.

This chain connects TRBV5-1 to TRBJ2-6; tentatively, D is TRBD1 (5 bases). Germline lookup yields CDR1 SGHRS and CDR2 YFSETQ. V dropped 3 bases and J dropped 2 bases, with 18 bases sitting between them. This CDR3 comprises 18 residues. The CDR3 here is CASSSPVAAGTGANVLTF. The CDR3 coding sequence is TGCGCCAGCAGCTCGCCAGTGGCGGCAGGGACTGGGGCCAACGTCCTGACTTTC.

This clonotype has more than one count but fewer than ten. The chain carries TRBV5-1 and TRBJ1-6; D is unresolved. This CDR3 comprises 15 residues. CDR1 and CDR2 (germline): SGHRS, YFSETQ. The V end lost 4 bases, the J end lost 7 bases, and 15 bases lay between the germline ends. DNA of the CDR3: TGCGCCAGCAGCACGACATTGGCTGGGAATTCACCCCTCCACTTT. It codes for CASSTTLAGNSPLHF.

This clonotype has only one observation. V and J are TRBV7-2 and TRBJ1-2; D remains unclear. The CDR3 consists of 15 residues. Germline CDR1 and CDR2: SGHTA and FQGNSA. The V gene lost 2 bases and the J gene lost 14 bases, with 24 bases spanning the gap. The DNA for the CDR3 is TGTGCCAGCAGCTTAAGTGGATCCAGGTCGTGGCCGTTTACCTTC. Translated: CASSLSGSRSWPFTF.

This clonotype was observed a handful of times. This rearrangement joins TRBV5-1 to TRBJ2-1; TRBD1 aligns across 10 bases. Germline values: CDR1 SGHRS, CDR2 YFSETQ. The CDR3 contains 14 residues. Trimming at V came to 3 bases and at J to 10 bases, leaving 7 bases not matched to a gene. CDR3: CASSSGDRGREQFF. CDR3 nucleotide sequence: TGCGCCAGCAGCTCTGGGGACAGGGGAAGAGAGCAGTTCTTC.

The rearrangement uses TRBV20-1 and TRBJ1-2; no reliable D call. CDR1 and CDR2 from the germline V gene are DFQATT and SNEGSKA (reference sequence). The CDR3 is 11 residues long. Between the trimmed V and J ends, which lost 3 bases and 5 bases, there was a span of 7 bases. CDR3 region: CSASVGYGYTF. CDR3 nucleotide sequence: TGCAGTGCTAGTGTGGGATATGGCTACACCTTC.

This chain joins TRBV7-2 and TRBJ1-6; D possibly corresponds to TRBD1 (6 bases). CDR3 length: 15 amino acids. V shed 0 bases and J shed 8 bases, with 11 bases lying between them. Germline V gene sequence: CDR1 SGHTA, CDR2 FQGNSA. CDR3: CASSLAGHGDSPLHF. The CDR3 DNA follows: TGTGCCAGCAGCTTAGCGGGACACGGGGATTCACCCCTCCACTTT.

This clonotype was recorded a few times. The chain carries TRBV12-3 or TRBV12-4 and TRBJ1-2, with D maybe TRBD1 (5 bases). The length of the CDR3 is 14 residues. V lost 6 bases, J lost 5 bases, and 16 bases lay in between. CDR3 protein: CASRPIRARYGYTF. The CDR3 bases are TGTGCCAGCAGACCGATCAGGGCGCGGTATGGCTACACCTTC.

The chain couples TRBV5-6 to TRBJ2-1; 9 nucleotides line up with TRBD2. The trim removed 4 bases at V and 5 bases at J, leaving 7 bases unmatched. The CDR3 spans 15 residues. Looked up from germline, CDR1 is SGHDT and CDR2 is YYEEEE. The CDR3 DNA follows: TGTGCCAGCAGCCTGACTAGCGGCCGAAACAATGAGCAGTTCTTC. It codes for CASSLTSGRNNEQFF.

The genes are TRBV6-2 or TRBV6-3 and TRBJ2-2; D remains unclear. The ends were cut back, 6 bases at V and 5 bases at J, with 16 bases in the middle. In germline, CDR1 is MNHEY, CDR2 SVGEGT. This CDR3 has 15 amino acids. CDR3 in amino acids: CASRPSTRKTGELFF. DNA for the CDR3: TGTGCCAGCAGACCCTCAACCAGGAAGACCGGGGAGCTGTTTTTT.